These 26 T cell receptor beta chains were all obtained from the same sample, sequenced in a study of blood T cell repertoires in COVID-19. Sequencing was performed with immunoSEQ multiplex PCR; in TCRdb, only in-frame clones are kept and a portion is missing. The table shows 250,000 to 300,000 clones, with approximately 85% occurring only once. What was sequenced was peripheral blood. The receptors shown here come from a man aged 50-59 years with active or convalescent COVID-19.

The chain links TRBV5-1 to TRBJ1-1; D gene uncertain. The CDR3 length is 14 residues. V lost 0 bases to trimming and J lost 0 bases, with 6 bases between them. CDR1 is SGHRS and CDR2 is YFSETQ in the germline V gene. Written as DNA, the CDR3 is TGCGCCAGCAGCTTGGAACCAGTGAACACTGAAGCTTTCTTT. It yields the protein CASSLEPVNTEAFF.

Notes on this clone: In the same sample, other DNA sequences code for this CDR3. V gene TRBV5-4 combines with J gene TRBJ1-5; D possibly corresponds to TRBD1 (5 bases). The CDR3 is 15 residues long. Germline V gene data show CDR1 as SGHNT and CDR2 as YYREEE (reference sequence). V shed 2 bases and J shed 1 base, with 10 bases lying between them. This chain's CDR3 is CASSFGGGSNQPQHF. CDR3 in DNA: TGTGCCAGCAGCTTTGGGGGGGGAAGCAATCAGCCCCAGCATTTT.

V is TRBV3-1 (or the pseudogene TRBV3-2) and J is TRBJ2-7; TRBD2 agrees at 7 bases. V lost 0 bases to trimming and J lost 3 bases; unmatched junction nucleotides: 20. The CDR3 length is 20 residues. The V gene's germline CDR1 is LGHDT and CDR2 YNNKEL (reference sequence). The CDR3 DNA follows: TGTGCCAGCAGCCAAGATCCGACTAGCCAGGGAAGAAAAGAGTTCTACGAGCAGTACTTC. Encoded protein: CASSQDPTSQGRKEFYEQYF.

The V and J genes are TRBV2 and TRBJ1-4; tentative D call: TRBD1 (5 bases). V lost 5 bases and J 4 bases, leaving 11 bases between the germline ends. CDR3 length equals 14 residues. Germline V gene sequence: CDR1 SNHLY, CDR2 FYNNEI. The CDR3 reads CASSRSDSNEKLFF. The CDR3 DNA follows: TGTGCCAGCAGTCGGAGTGACAGTAATGAAAAACTGTTTTTT.

The chain uses TRBV29-1 and TRBJ1-3; D is undetermined. The V end lost 7 bases, the J end lost 0 bases, and 4 bases lay between the germline ends. CDR3 length: 11 amino acids. Looked up from germline, CDR1 is SQVTM and CDR2 is ANQGSEA. The chain's CDR3 is CSAGSGNTIYF. The CDR3, as DNA: TGCAGCGCCGGCTCTGGAAACACCATATATTTT.

The V and J genes are TRBV2 and TRBJ2-1; D uncertain. This CDR3 region has 13 residues. V lost 6 bases to trimming and J lost 6 bases, with 12 bases between them. Germline-derived CDR1 and CDR2 are SNHLY and FYNNEI. CDR3 bases: TGTGCCAGCAGGAGCGATCAATTCAATGAGCAGTTCTTC. This translates into CASRSDQFNEQFF.

The J gene is TRBJ2-7, the V gene TRBV6-2 or TRBV6-3; 8 bases align to TRBD2. The J segment lost 2 bases and the V segment lost 6 bases, leaving 3 bases of the junction unmatched. The germline V gene encodes CDR1 MNHEY and CDR2 SVGEGT. The CDR3 is 13 amino acids. CDR3 bases: TGTGCCAGCAGCCGACTAGCGACCTACGAGCAGTACTTC. Translated: CASSRLATYEQYF.

This clone was seen once. V gene TRBV3-1 (or the pseudogene TRBV3-2) combines with J gene TRBJ2-7; 7 bases agree with TRBD2. Trimming at V came to 1 base and at J to 0 bases, leaving 9 bases not matched to a gene. This CDR3 is 17 amino acids long. The germline gives CDR1 LGHDT, CDR2 YNNKEL (reference sequence). This CDR3 is CASSQGGGGGSSYEQYF. DNA of the CDR3: TGTGCCAGCAGCCAAGGCGGGGGTGGCGGGAGCTCCTACGAGCAGTACTTC.

The table lists this clone with a count of one. The chain carries TRBV15 and TRBJ1-4; possible D gene TRBD1, 5 bases. The germline gives CDR1 LNHNV, CDR2 YYDKDF (reference sequence). This CDR3 is built from 15 residues. Trimming left V 0 bases short and J 7 bases short, with 12 bases between. Here the CDR3 reads CATSREVWGVEKLFF. The DNA for the CDR3 is TGTGCCACCAGCAGAGAAGTCTGGGGGGTTGAAAAACTGTTTTTT.

The gene calls are TRBV6-5 and TRBJ2-7; 11 bases line up with TRBD1. The J segment lost 5 bases and the V segment lost 2 bases, leaving 5 bases of the junction unmatched. Germline loops: CDR1 MNHEY, CDR2 SVGAGI. This CDR3 has 15 amino acids. Here the CDR3 DNA reads TGTGCCAGCAGTTACGGGACAGGGGGGTTCGACGAGCAGTACTTC. Translation: CASSYGTGGFDEQYF.

The J gene is TRBJ1-1, the V gene TRBV30; D perhaps matches TRBD1 (5 bases). The CDR3 consists of 12 residues. V was pared by 2 bases and J by 11 bases, with 15 bases between. Germline V lookup: CDR1 GTSNPN, CDR2 SVGIG (reference sequence). The CDR3 DNA reads TGTGCCTGGAGTCGGAAGGTGGGGCGGGCTTTCTTT. Amino acid sequence: CAWSRKVGRAFF.

This clone occurred many times. In DNA form, the CDR3 reads TGTGCCAGCAGTCCTTTGACTAGCGGGTCCACCGGGGAGCTGTTTTTT. Protein product: CASSPLTSGSTGELFF. The chain joins TRBV3-1 (or the pseudogene TRBV3-2) to TRBJ2-2, with 10 bases identical to TRBD2. The germline CDR1 and CDR2 sequences are LGHDT and YNNKEL (reference sequence). The V gene end was trimmed by 6 bases and the J gene end by 4 bases; junction bases not matched to a gene: 8. CDR3 size: 16 residues.

This chain connects TRBV28 to TRBJ1-2; D is undetermined. The CDR3 runs to 13 residues. V lost 7 bases to trimming and J lost 2 bases, with 11 bases between them. CDR1 and CDR2 (germline): MDHEN, SYDVKM. CDR3 in DNA: TGTGCCAGCACCGAAAGCGTAAACTATGGCTACACCTTC. Protein product: CASTESVNYGYTF.

The J gene is TRBJ2-5, the V gene TRBV7-6; D is uncertain. There are 13 residues in the CDR3. Germline assignment: CDR1 SGHVS and CDR2 FNYEAQ. Trimming shortened V by 5 bases and J by 5 bases, and 12 bases separated the two germline ends. In DNA, the CDR3 is TGTGCCAGCAGCAGGTCCCCCGGGGAGACCCAGTACTTC. Translating gives CASSRSPGETQYF.

The V call is TRBV9, the J call TRBJ1-5, with D possibly being TRBD1 (5 bases). Per germline, CDR1 SGDLS and CDR2 YYNGEE. This CDR3 region has 13 residues. V lost 4 bases to trimming and J lost 2 bases, with 7 bases between them. Here the CDR3 reads CASSLQGNQPQHF. The CDR3 nucleotides read TGTGCCAGCAGCTTACAGGGCAATCAGCCCCAGCATTTT.

The chain joins TRBV11-2 to TRBJ2-1; possibly TRBD1 for D (5 bases). Deletions cut 5 bases from V and 4 bases from J, with 15 bases between. The CDR3 runs 15 residues. The V gene's germline CDR1 is SGHAT and CDR2 FQNNGV. CDR3 coding DNA: TGTGCCAGCAGCCCGGACACTTACCCTTACAATGAGCAGTTCTTC. Translated: CASSPDTYPYNEQFF.

The chain carries TRBV4-2 and TRBJ1-5; 10 bases align to TRBD1. The CDR3 contains 15 residues. V lost 5 bases and J lost 6; bases outside the gene matches: 7. Germline CDR1 is LGHNA and CDR2 is YNFKEQ. The CDR3 nucleotides are TGTGCCAGCAGCATCCGGACAGGGGGTAGTCAGCCCCAGCATTTT. Protein product: CASSIRTGGSQPQHF.

The J gene is TRBJ1-1, the V gene TRBV7-3; weak D call: TRBD1 (6 bases). The CDR3 covers 16 residues. Germline V lookup: CDR1 SGHTA, CDR2 FQGTGA. Between the trimmed V and J ends, which lost 2 bases and 1 base, there was a span of 14 bases. This CDR3 is CASSLVGASKNTEAFF. The DNA of the CDR3 is TGTGCCAGCAGCTTAGTGGGGGCCTCAAAGAACACTGAAGCTTTCTTT.

The V and J genes are TRBV4-3 and TRBJ2-5; 12 bases fit TRBD1. Germline V gene lookup returns CDR1 LGHNA and CDR2 YSLEER. With V trimmed by 3 bases and J by 13 bases, 9 bases remained unmatched. The CDR3 is made up of 14 amino acids. CDR3 in DNA: TGCGCCAGCAGCCATGGGACAGGGGGCGTTGGCCTGTACTTC. Translated, it gives CASSHGTGGVGLYF.

The chain is built from TRBV30 and TRBJ1-1, with a weak D call TRBD1 (6 bases). The CDR3 contains 14 residues. The V and J ends lost 3 bases and 6 bases respectively, with 17 bases between them. In germline, CDR1 is GTSNPN, CDR2 SVGIG (reference sequence). CDR3 bases: TGTGCCTGGAGCGAGGCTACAGGGACGGCTGAAGCTTTCTTT. Translation gives CAWSEATGTAEAFF.

The V and J genes are TRBV7-9 and TRBJ2-3; D possibly corresponds to TRBD1 (9 bases). The ends were cut back, 5 bases at V and 8 bases at J, with 17 bases in the middle. This CDR3 contains 14 residues. Germline-derived CDR1 and CDR2 are SEHNR and FQNEAQ (reference sequence). The CDR3 sequence is CASSRGQGLGTQYF. As DNA, the CDR3 is TGTGCCAGCAGCAGGGGACAGGGACTAGGTACGCAGTATTTT.

This chain joins TRBV29-1 and TRBJ2-7; maybe TRBD2 (5 bases). The CDR3 is made up of 10 amino acids. CDR1 and CDR2 (germline): SQVTM, ANQGSEA. The germline V and J ends were trimmed by 3 bases and 7 bases, with 7 bases remaining between them. The chain's CDR3 is CSVETGEQYF. CDR3 sequence (DNA): TGCAGCGTTGAGACGGGGGAGCAGTACTTC.

CDR3 DNA: TGTGCCAGTAGTGGTCCGGGGAAGGATACGCAGTATTTT. Translated, it gives CASSGPGKDTQYF. V and J are TRBV19 and TRBJ2-3; possibly TRBD2 for D (5 bases). The germline V gene has CDR1 LNHDA and CDR2 SQIVND (reference sequence). V lost 5 bases and J 6 bases, leaving 12 bases between the germline ends. The CDR3 has 13 amino acids. The entire variable domain, with the rest obtained from reference TRBV19 and TRBJ2-3, is as follows: DGGITQSPKYLFRKEGQNVTLSCEQNLNHDAMYWYRQDPGQGLRLIYYSQIVNDFQKGDIAEGYSVSREKKESFPLTVTSAQKNPTAFYLCASSGPGKDTQYFGPGTRLTVL.

The J gene is TRBJ1-6, the V gene TRBV5-8, with D unclear. Germline V gives CDR1 SGHTS, CDR2 YDEGEE. CDR3 length: 14 amino acids. V dropped 0 bases and J dropped 7 bases, with 8 bases sitting between them. The CDR3 protein is CASSLGSVNSPLHF. The DNA of the CDR3 is TGTGCCAGCAGCTTGGGTTCTGTAAATTCACCCCTCCACTTT.

The chain joins TRBV27 to TRBJ2-2, with a possible D match to TRBD2 (6 bases). Trimming pared 10 bases from V and 7 bases from J, leaving 16 bases between. The CDR3 is made up of 13 amino acids. Germline V lookup: CDR1 MNHEY, CDR2 SMNVEV (reference sequence). In nucleotides, the CDR3 is TGTGCCACCAGGGCGATGGGGGGCGGGGAGCTGTTTTTT. Translating it yields CATRAMGGGELFF.

The chain links TRBV10-1 to TRBJ2-1; 9 nucleotides align to TRBD2. Germline assignment: CDR1 WNHNN and CDR2 SYGVQD (reference sequence). CDR3 length equals 15 residues. V dropped 2 bases and J dropped 9; count of bases not matched to a gene: 8. The CDR3 loop reads CASSERGLAPGEQFF. DNA of the CDR3: TGCGCCAGCAGTGAGCGTGGACTAGCGCCGGGTGAGCAGTTCTTC.